This passage covers 13 T cell receptor beta chains from one sample sequenced in a study of T cells after yellow fever vaccination. MiXCR was run by TCRdb on the 5' RACE reads, yielding one entry per CDR3 protein. The table has under 700,000 distinct CDR3 sequences, roughly a sixth seen once; the top ten hold around 16%. This specimen consisted of PBMCs, obtained around 5 days after the first yellow fever vaccination. These receptors came from a man between 18 and 29 years old who received the YFV17D yellow fever vaccine.

This clonotype has a handful of counts. The chain combines TRBV15 with TRBJ2-3; 10 bases line up with TRBD2. The CDR3 totals 15 residues. The germline gives CDR1 LNHNV, CDR2 YYDKDF (reference sequence). J gave up 3 bases and V 6 bases, and 6 bases lay outside the gene matches. CDR3 region: CATSPQRGGTDTQYF. In DNA form, the CDR3 reads TGTGCCACCAGTCCACAGCGGGGGGGGACAGATACGCAGTATTTT.

The chain joins TRBV5-1 to TRBJ2-7; 11 positions match TRBD2. Germline assignment: CDR1 SGHRS and CDR2 YFSETQ. V was pared by 4 bases and J by 1 base, with 4 bases of the junction left unmatched. CDR3 size: 15 residues. The chain's CDR3 is CASSAGTSGSYEQYF. DNA for the CDR3: TGCGCCAGCAGCGCCGGGACTAGCGGATCCTACGAGCAGTACTTC. Complete variable domain (other parts from reference TRBV5-1 and TRBJ2-7): KAGVTQTPRYLIKTRGQQVTLSCSPISGHRSVSWYQQTPGQGLQFLFEYFSETQRNKGNFPGRFSGRQFSNSRSEMNVSTLELGDSALYLCASSAGTSGSYEQYFGPGTRLTVT.

Details on this clonotype: One end of the junction does not line up with germline, which may come from a read error. CDR3 amino acids: CSARFPQGRTDTQYF. The CDR3 region has the DNA TGCAGTGCTAGATTTCCCCAGGGGCGCACAGATACGCAGTACTTT. V gene TRBV20-1 combines with J gene TRBJ2-3; possible D gene TRBD1, 6 bases. The CDR3 has 15 amino acids. Per the germline V gene, CDR1 is DFQATT and CDR2 is SNEGSKA (reference sequence).

Comment on this clonotype: The CDR3 carries no conserved terminal phenylalanine or tryptophan, so it likely arises from a read error. CDR3 sequence reads: CSARAGNTEAFY. In DNA, the CDR3 is TGCAGTGCTAGAGCAGGGAACACTGAAGCTTTCTAT. V is TRBV20-1 and J is TRBJ1-1; D remains unclear. Trimming shortened V by 1 base and J by 1 base, and 4 bases separated the two germline ends. The CDR3 totals 12 residues. CDR1 is DFQATT and CDR2 is SNEGSKA in the germline V gene (reference sequence).

In this sample, this clonotype turned up many times. The chain joins TRBV7-2 to TRBJ2-2; a possible D gene is TRBD2 (5 bases). V was cut by 5 bases and J by 4 bases, with 8 bases left in between. Germline lookup yields CDR1 SGHTA and CDR2 FQGNSA. The CDR3 contains 13 residues. In DNA, the CDR3 is TGTGCCAGCAGCCAAGGACTCACCGGGGAGCTGTTTTTT. As protein: CASSQGLTGELFF.

This clonotype showed up many times. V usage is TRBV27 and J usage is TRBJ1-2, with D unclear. V was pared by 6 bases and J by 6 bases, with 14 bases between. Germline V gene data show CDR1 as MNHEY and CDR2 as SMNVEV (reference sequence). This CDR3 contains 13 residues. CDR3 DNA sequence: TGTGCCAGCAGCAGGACCGGGGTCGATGGCTACACCTTC. Its protein product is CASSRTGVDGYTF.

There are a few counts of this clonotype. V is TRBV7-3 and J is TRBJ1-6; D might be TRBD1 (5 bases). CDR1 is SGHTA, CDR2 FQGTGA, per germline. V lost 2 bases, J lost 9 bases, and 14 bases lay in between. The CDR3 loop spans 15 amino acids. CDR3: CASSLGGGRSSPLHF. Written as DNA, the CDR3 is TGTGCCAGCAGCTTAGGTGGGGGTAGAAGTTCACCCCTCCACTTT.

This clonotype showed up many times. This chain uses TRBV12-3 or TRBV12-4 with TRBJ2-3; D uncertain. Trimming took off 1 base at V and 10 bases at J, with 9 bases between the two ends. This CDR3 region has 12 residues. The CDR3 DNA reads TGTGCCAGCAGTTTAGGTGTCGTCGCGCAGTATTTT. Protein: CASSLGVVAQYF.

With regard to this clonotype: It may be a read error: a sequence one base away is much more abundant. This chain joins TRBV3-1 and TRBJ1-5; no firm D call. Germline assignment: CDR1 LGHDT and CDR2 YNNKEL (reference sequence). The CDR3 covers 15 residues. CDR3 nucleotide sequence: TGTGCCACCAGCCAAGATGAAGGGTTACAGCAGCCCCAGCATTTT. Its translation is CATSQDEGLQQPQHF.

J is TRBJ1-3 and V is TRBV6-5; D is unclear. Trimming took off 0 bases at V and 0 bases at J, with 12 bases between the two ends. CDR1 and CDR2 from the germline V gene are MNHEY and SVGAGI. The CDR3 spans 17 residues. The CDR3, as DNA: TGTGCCAGCAGTTACTCGAATTTTTGGAACTCTGGAAACACCATATATTTT. Translating gives CASSYSNFWNSGNTIYF.

The chain is built from TRBV5-6 and TRBJ1-5; TRBD1 agrees at 8 bases. The CDR3 runs 14 residues. Germline-derived CDR1 and CDR2 are SGHDT and YYEEEE. After removal of 0 bases from V and 7 bases from J, the junction contained 3 bases not matched to a gene. The CDR3 bases are TGTGCCAGCAGCTTGGGACAGGGGTGGCAGCCCCAGCATTTT. Protein: CASSLGQGWQPQHF.

The genes are TRBV2 and TRBJ2-1, with 15 bases aligning to TRBD2. CDR3 length: 20 residues. Germline trimming cut 4 bases from V and 0 bases from J; bases unmatched to any gene: 10. Germline loops: CDR1 SNHLY, CDR2 FYNNEI. The DNA for the CDR3 is TGTGCCAGCAGTGCGCTGGGACTAGCGGGGGGACACAGCTCCTACAATGAGCAGTTCTTC. It encodes CASSALGLAGGHSSYNEQFF. Combining the CDR3 with reference TRBV2 and TRBJ2-1 gives the whole variable domain EPEVTQTPSHQVTQMGQEVILRCVPISNHLYFYWYRQILGQKVEFLVSFYNNEISEKSEIFDDQFSVERPDGSNFTLKIRSTKLEDSAMYFCASSALGLAGGHSSYNEQFFGPGTRLTVL.

CDR3 nucleotide sequence: TGTGCCAGCAGCTTAAACCCGTGGAGCGGGGGCACAGATACGCAGTATTTT. Its translation is CASSLNPWSGGTDTQYF. V is TRBV7-3 and J is TRBJ2-3; 7 bases are a match to TRBD2. Germline V gene data show CDR1 as SGHTA and CDR2 as FQGTGA. Trimming took 1 base from V and 1 from J; bases not matched to a gene: 8. CDR3 length equals 17 residues.